This T cell receptor beta chain is from a study of T cell responses to AZD1222 COVID-19 vaccine. The CDR3 contains 10 residues. Trimming pared 5 bases from V and 3 bases from J, leaving 2 bases between. Germline V lookup: CDR1 MDHEN, CDR2 SYDVKM. The repertoire was sequenced with immunoSEQ multiplex PCR; TCRdb's copy has only in-frame clones and lacks some. This repertoire shows 35,000 to 50,000 clones, around 80% found once; its top ten account for about a fifth. Study-wide results and caveats: Only five or six AZD1222 recipients tested seropositive at baseline. Spike-specific TCR breadth and depth went up after people got two AZD1222 doses. Repertoire collection took place solely once the T cell response had peaked.

With regard to this clone: The antigen is undetermined.

This sequence was found in an adult who received the MenACWY meningococcal vaccine as a control. The chain has TRBV28 and TRBJ2-7; D call uncertain. Sample: peripheral blood, taken 28 days after the second dose of the MenACWY control vaccine. CDR3 in DNA: TGTGCCAGCAGTGACTACGAGCAGTACTTC. It is translated as CASSDYEQYF. The whole variable domain, remainder taken from reference TRBV28 and TRBJ2-7, is DVKVTQSSRYLVKRTGEKVFLECVQDMDHENMFWYRQDPGLGLRLIYFSYDVKMKEKGDIPEGYSVSREKKERFSLILESASTNQTSMYLCASSDYEQYFGPGTRLTVT.